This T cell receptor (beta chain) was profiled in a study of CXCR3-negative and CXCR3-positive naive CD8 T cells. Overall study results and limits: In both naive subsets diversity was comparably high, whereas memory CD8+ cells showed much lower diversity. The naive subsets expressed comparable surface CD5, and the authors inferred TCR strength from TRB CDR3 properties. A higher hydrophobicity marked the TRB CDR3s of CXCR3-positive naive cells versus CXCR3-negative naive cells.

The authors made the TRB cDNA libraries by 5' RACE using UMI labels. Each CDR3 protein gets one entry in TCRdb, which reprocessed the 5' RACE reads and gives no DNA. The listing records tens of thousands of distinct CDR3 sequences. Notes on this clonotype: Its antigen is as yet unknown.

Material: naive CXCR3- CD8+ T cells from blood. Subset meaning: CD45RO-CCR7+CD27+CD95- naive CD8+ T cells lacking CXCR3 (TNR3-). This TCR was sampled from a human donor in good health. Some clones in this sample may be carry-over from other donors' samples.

The CDR3 sequence: CASSFYDSYTDTQYF. The chain is built from TRBV5-1 and TRBJ2-3. The V gene's germline CDR1 is SGHRS and CDR2 YFSETQ. The CDR3 runs 15 residues.